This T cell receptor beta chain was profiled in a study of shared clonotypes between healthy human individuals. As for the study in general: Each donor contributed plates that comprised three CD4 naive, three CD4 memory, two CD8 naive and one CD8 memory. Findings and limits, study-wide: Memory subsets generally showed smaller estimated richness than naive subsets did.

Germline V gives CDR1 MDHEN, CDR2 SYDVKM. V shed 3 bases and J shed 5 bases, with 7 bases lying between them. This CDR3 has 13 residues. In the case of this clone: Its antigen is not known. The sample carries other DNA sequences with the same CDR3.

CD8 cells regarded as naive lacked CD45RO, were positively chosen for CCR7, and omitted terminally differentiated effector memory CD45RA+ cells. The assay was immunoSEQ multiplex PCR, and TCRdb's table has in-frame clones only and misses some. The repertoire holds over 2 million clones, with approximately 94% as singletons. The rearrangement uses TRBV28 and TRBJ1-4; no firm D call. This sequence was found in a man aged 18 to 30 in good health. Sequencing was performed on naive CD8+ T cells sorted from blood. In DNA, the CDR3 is TGTGCCAGCAGTTTTCGGCGAAATGAAAAACTGTTTTTT. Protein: CASSFRRNEKLFF.